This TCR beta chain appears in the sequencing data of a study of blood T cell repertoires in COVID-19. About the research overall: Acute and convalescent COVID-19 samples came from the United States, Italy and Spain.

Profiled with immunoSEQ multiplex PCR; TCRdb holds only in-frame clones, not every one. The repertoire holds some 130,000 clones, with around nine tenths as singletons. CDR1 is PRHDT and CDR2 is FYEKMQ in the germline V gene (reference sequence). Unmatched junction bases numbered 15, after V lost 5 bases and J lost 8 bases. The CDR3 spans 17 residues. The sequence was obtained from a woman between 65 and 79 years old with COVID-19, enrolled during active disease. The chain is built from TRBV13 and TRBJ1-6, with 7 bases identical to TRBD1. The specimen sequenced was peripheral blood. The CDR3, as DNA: TGTGCCAGCAGCGGAGGGACAGCGTCTCGGGGGTATTCACCCCTCCACTTT. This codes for CASSGGTASRGYSPLHF. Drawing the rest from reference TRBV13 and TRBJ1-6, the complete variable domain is AAGVIQSPRHLIKEKRETATLKCYPIPRHDTVYWYQQGPGQDPQFLISFYEKMQSDKGSIPDRFSAQQFSDYHSELNMSSLELGDSALYFCASSGGTASRGYSPLHFGNGTRLTVT.